This T cell receptor (beta chain) was captured by sequencing in a study of cytomegalovirus exposure and HLA in healthy donors. The CDR3 covers 13 residues. Germline CDR1 and CDR2: SGHNT and YYREEE (reference sequence). The V segment lost 4 bases and the J segment 9 bases; nucleotides outside the gene matches: 8. Use of 60 Vbeta and 13 Jbeta primers characterized the PCR. The table came from immunoSEQ multiplex PCR; TCRdb's copy has only in-frame clones and leaves some out. The sample shows tens of thousands of clones, around 70% of them seen only once. Study observations and caveats: Previously analyzed data showed that most TCR beta V segments were productive at a frequency of about 90% or about 30%. Most sequenced TCRs were rare (though some public TCRs occurred in many donors). Most of the CMV-associated TCR beta chains (in a later analysis) appeared to be HLA-restricted.

This clone has just a few counts. Its cognate antigen is unknown. The rearrangement links TRBV5-4 to TRBJ2-5, with TRBD1 identical over 8 bases. This TCR came from a woman aged 45-60 years in good health and CMV-seropositive. Sequencing was performed on PBMCs. CDR3 sequence: CASSPGGRSSQYF. In nucleotides, the CDR3 is TGTGCCAGCAGCCCAGGGGGCCGATCTTCCCAGTACTTC.